This T cell receptor beta chain is from a study of blood T cell repertoires in COVID-19. About the research overall: COVID-19 samples, acute and convalescent, were from the United States, Italy and Spain. In each case, the material was cDNA or gDNA derived from T cells, B-cell-depleted T cells, or PBMCs.

In its sample, this clone was seen once. Original analysis: Amplification of reference gene primers was used by the study to estimate nucleated cell counts. Data came from immunoSEQ multiplex PCR; TCRdb stores just in-frame clones and leaves some out. V and J calls and clone size are as listed in that table; D and trimming were resolved from the DNA. In the table there are a few hundred thousand clones, 80% of which are singletons. The TCR comes from a human donor in a cohort sampled during active COVID-19. The sequencing input was peripheral blood.

The CDR3 loop reads CASSSTGAAFF. The CDR3 coding sequence is TGTGCCAGCAGTTCGACAGGGGCAGCTTTCTTT. The V call is TRBV6-5, the J call TRBJ1-1; 8 bases agree with TRBD1. CDR3 length: 11 residues. J lost 10 bases, V lost 4 bases, and 2 bases had no gene match. Germline V gene data show CDR1 as MNHEY and CDR2 as SVGAGI.